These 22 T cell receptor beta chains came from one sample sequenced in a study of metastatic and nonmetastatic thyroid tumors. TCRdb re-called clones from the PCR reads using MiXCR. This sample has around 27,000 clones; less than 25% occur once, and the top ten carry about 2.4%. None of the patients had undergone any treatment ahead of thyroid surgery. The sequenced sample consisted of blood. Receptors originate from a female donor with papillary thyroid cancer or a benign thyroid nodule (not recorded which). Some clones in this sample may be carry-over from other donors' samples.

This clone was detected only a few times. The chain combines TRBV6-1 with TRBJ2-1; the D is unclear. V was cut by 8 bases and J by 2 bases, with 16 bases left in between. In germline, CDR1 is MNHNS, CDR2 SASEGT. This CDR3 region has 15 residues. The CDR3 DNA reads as TGTGCCAGCCCCGGCCAGAGTAGGGCCTACAATGAGCAGTTCTTC. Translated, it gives CASPGQSRAYNEQFF.

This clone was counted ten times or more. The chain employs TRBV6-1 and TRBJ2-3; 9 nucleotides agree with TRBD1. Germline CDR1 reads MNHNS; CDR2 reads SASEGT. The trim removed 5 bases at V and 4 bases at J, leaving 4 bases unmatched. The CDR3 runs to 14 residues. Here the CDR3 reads CASSPRTGADTQYF. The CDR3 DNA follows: TGTGCCAGCAGTCCGAGGACAGGGGCAGATACGCAGTATTTT.

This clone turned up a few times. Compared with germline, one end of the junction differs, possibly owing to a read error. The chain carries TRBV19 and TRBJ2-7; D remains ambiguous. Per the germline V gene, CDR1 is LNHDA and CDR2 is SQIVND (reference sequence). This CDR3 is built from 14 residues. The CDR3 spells CASSIVVFENERYF. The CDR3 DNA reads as TGTGCCAGTAGTATAGTGGTGTTTGAGAACGAGCGGTACTTC.

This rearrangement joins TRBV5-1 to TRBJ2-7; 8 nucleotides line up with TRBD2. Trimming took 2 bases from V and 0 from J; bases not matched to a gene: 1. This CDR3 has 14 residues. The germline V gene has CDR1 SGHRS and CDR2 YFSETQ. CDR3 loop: CASSFGGASYEQYF. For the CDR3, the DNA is TGCGCCAGCAGCTTCGGGGGGGCCTCCTACGAGCAGTACTTC.

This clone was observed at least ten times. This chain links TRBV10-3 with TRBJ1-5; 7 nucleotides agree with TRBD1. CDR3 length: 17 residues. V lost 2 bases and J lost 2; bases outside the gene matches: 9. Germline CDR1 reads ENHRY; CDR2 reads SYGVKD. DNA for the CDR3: TGTGCCATCAGTGAGGGAGGGGGCCGCTCTGGCAATCAGCCCCAGCATTTT. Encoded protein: CAISEGGGRSGNQPQHF.

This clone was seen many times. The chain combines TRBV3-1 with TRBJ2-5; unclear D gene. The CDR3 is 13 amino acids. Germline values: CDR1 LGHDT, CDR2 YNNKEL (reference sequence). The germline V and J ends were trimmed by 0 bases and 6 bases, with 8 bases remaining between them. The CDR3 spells CASSQDGGQTQYF. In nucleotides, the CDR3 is TGTGCCAGCAGCCAAGATGGTGGACAGACCCAGTACTTC.

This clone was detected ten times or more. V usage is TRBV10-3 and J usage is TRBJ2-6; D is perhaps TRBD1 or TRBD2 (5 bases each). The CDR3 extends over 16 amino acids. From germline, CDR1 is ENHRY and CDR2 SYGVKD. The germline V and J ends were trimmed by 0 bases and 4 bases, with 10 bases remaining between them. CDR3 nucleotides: TGTGCCATCAGTGAGTCGAGGGGCGCCGGGGCCAACGTCCTGACTTTC. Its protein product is CAISESRGAGANVLTF.

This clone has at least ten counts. CDR3 sequence (DNA): TGTGCCAGCAGCAGCAGAGACAATGAGCAGTTCTTC. Translated, it gives CASSSRDNEQFF. The V gene is TRBV13, the J gene TRBJ2-1, with no clear D. The CDR3 is 12 residues long. Trimming took 5 bases from V and 5 from J, leaving 7 bases between them. Germline CDR1 is PRHDT and CDR2 is FYEKMQ (reference sequence).

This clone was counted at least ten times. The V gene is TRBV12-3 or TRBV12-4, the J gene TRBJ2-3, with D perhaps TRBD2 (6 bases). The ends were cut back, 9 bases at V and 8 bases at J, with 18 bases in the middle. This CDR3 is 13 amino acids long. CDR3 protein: CASTPVMRGTQYF. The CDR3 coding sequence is TGTGCCAGTACCCCGGTGATGCGGGGTACGCAGTATTTT.

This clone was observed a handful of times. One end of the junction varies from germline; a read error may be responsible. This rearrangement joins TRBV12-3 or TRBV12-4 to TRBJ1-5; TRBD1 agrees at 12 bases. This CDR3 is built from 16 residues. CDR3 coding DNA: TGTGCCAGCAGTCCTTCAGGGACAGGGGGCGATCAGCCCAAGCATTTT. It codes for CASSPSGTGGDQPKHF.

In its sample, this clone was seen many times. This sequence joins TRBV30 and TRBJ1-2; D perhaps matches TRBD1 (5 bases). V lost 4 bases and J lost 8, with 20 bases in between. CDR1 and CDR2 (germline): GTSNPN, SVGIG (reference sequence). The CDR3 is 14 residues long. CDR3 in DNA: TGTGCCTGGATGGGTCGTGACTGGAGGGGCGGCTACACCTTC. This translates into CAWMGRDWRGGYTF.

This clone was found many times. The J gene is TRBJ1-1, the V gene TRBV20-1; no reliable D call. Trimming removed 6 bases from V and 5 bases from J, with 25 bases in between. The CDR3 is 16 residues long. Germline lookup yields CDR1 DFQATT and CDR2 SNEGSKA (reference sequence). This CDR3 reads CSAFLYGLGKSTEAFF. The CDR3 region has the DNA TGCAGTGCCTTCTTGTACGGGTTAGGGAAGAGTACTGAAGCTTTCTTT.

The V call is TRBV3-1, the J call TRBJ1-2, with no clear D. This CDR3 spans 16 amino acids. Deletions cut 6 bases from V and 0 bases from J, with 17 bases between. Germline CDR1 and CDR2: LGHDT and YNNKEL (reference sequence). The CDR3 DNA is TGTGCCAGCAGAAAAGCCCCGTTCCAAGCTAACTATGGCTACACCTTC. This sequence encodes CASRKAPFQANYGYTF.

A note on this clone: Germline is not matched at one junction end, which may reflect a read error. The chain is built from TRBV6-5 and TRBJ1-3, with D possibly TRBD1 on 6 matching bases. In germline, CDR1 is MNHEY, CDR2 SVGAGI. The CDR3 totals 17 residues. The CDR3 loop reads CASSYTRQASPGNTIYF. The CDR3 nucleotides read TGTGCGAGCAGTTACACCCGACAGGCGTCGCCTGGAAACACCATATATTTT.

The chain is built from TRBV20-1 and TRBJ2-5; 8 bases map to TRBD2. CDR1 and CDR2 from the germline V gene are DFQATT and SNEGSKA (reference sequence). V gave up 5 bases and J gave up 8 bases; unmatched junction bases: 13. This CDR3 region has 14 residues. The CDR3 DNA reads TGCAGTGCTTGTTCGAGCGGGAGCCCAGAAACCCAGTACTTC. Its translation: CSACSSGSPETQYF.

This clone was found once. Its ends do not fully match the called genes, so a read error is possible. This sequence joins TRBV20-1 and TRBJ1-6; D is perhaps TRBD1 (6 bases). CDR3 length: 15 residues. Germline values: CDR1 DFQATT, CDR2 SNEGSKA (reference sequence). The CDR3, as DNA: TGCAGTGGTAGAGATATGTCCGACAGGTTATCAACCCTCCACTTT. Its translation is CSGRDMSDRLSTLHF.

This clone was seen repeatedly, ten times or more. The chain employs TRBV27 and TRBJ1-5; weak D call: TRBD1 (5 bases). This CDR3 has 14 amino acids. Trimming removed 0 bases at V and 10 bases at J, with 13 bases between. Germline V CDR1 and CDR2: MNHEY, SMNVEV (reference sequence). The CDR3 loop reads CASSLSGPGDPQHF. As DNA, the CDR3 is TGTGCCAGCAGTTTATCGGGACCGGGGGATCCCCAGCATTTT.

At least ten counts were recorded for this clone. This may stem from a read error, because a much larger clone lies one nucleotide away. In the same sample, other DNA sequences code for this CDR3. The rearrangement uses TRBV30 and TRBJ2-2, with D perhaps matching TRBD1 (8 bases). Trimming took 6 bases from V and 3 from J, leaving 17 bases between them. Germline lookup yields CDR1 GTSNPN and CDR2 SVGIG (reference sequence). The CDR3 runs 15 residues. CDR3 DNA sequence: TGTGCCTGCTCGCAGGGGGCGGGGGACACCGGGGAGCTGTTTTTT. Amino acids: CACSQGAGDTGELFF.

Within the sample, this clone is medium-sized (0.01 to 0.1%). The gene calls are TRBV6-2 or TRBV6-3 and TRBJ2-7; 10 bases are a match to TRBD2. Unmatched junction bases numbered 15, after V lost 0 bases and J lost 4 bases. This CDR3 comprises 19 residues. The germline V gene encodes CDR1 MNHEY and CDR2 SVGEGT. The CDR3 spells CASSYSSRGLAVFGYEQYF. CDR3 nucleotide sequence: TGTGCCAGCAGTTACTCGAGTCGCGGACTAGCGGTTTTTGGTTACGAGCAGTACTTC.

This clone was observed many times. The CDR3 nucleotides read TGTGCCACCAGCAGTTCGGGGGAGGGTTCACCCCTCCACTTT. Protein: CATSSSGEGSPLHF. V is TRBV15 and J is TRBJ1-6; perhaps TRBD1 as D (5 bases). The V gene's germline CDR1 is LNHNV and CDR2 YYDKDF (reference sequence). The CDR3 has 14 residues. V was shortened by 3 bases and J by 9 bases, with 12 bases between the two germline ends.

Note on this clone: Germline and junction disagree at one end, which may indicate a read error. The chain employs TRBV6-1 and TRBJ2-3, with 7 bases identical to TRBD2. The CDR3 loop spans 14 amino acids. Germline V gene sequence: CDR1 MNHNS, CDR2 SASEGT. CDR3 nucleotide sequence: TGTGCCAGCAGCCGGACTAGGGTCACAGATACGCAGTCTTTT. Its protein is CASSRTRVTDTQSF.

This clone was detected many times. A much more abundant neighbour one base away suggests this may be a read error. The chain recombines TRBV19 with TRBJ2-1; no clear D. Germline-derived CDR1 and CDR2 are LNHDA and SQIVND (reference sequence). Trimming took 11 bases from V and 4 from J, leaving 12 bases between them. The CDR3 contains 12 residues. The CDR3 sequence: CAGGGRYNEQFF. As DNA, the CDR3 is TGTGCCGGTGGTGGACGGTACAATGAGCAGTTCTTC. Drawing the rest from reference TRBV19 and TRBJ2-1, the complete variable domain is DGGITQSPKYLFRKEGQNVTLSCEQNLNHDAMYWYRQDPGQGLRLIYYSQIVNDFQKGDIAEGYSVSREKKESFPLTVTSAQKNPTAFYLCAGGGRYNEQFFGPGTRLTVL.